This T cell receptor beta chain appears in the sequencing data of a study of blood T cell repertoires in COVID-19. Study-level information: Italy, Spain and the United States were the sources of the convalescent and acute COVID-19 samples.

The CDR3 runs 14 residues. Germline loops: CDR1 SNHLY, CDR2 FYNNEI. TCRdb's table, derived via immunoSEQ multiplex PCR, lists solely in-frame clones and lacks some. The sample carries around 250,000 clones, 75% to 90% recorded once. This TCR derives from a human donor in a cohort sampled during active COVID-19. The sample was peripheral blood. The J gene is TRBJ1-1, the V gene TRBV2; 12 bases align to TRBD1. This chain's CDR3 is CSTQGTGGETEAFF. DNA for the CDR3: TGTTCAACCCAGGGGACAGGGGGCGAGACTGAAGCTTTCTTT.